This paragraph covers one T cell receptor beta chain sequence. In terms of origin and age, donors were healthy Caucasian individuals from Russia aged about 6 to 100. Per the germline V gene, CDR1 is LGHNA and CDR2 is YSLEER. The V end was cut by 0 bases, the J end by 7 bases, with 18 bases between. This CDR3 is built from 17 residues. This specimen comes from a study of blood T cells in healthy people across ages. With a J-beta primer mix and a sample-barcoded 5' primer, a second PCR ran about 7 to 12 cycles. Using its own MiXCR run on the 5' RACE reads, TCRdb lists one record per CDR3 protein. This repertoire shows 1.5 million to 2 million distinct CDR3 sequences, approximately 50% found once; its top ten account for 2.1%.

The sequencing sample was made of blood. The clonotype originates from a woman aged 40 to 50 in good health. The V and J genes are TRBV4-3 and TRBJ1-4; possible D gene TRBD1, 6 bases. CDR3 loop: CASSQDWAQGAGEKLFF. In DNA, the CDR3 is TGCGCCAGCAGCCAAGATTGGGCACAGGGAGCGGGTGAAAAACTGTTTTTT.